Listed below are T cell receptor beta chains from one sample, sequenced in a study of T cells in localized non-small cell lung cancer. Sequencing used immunoSEQ multiplex PCR; TCRdb keeps in-frame clones, though not all of them. This sample has around 2,000 clones; about a third occur once, and the top ten carry over 7.5%. The material was normal lung tissue next to the tumor, obtained before any cancer treatment. The receptor source for this set is a female donor older than 55 with stage I squamous cell lung carcinoma. Each CDR3 is given with its conserved first and last residue. Fields, in order: D gene, clone size, J gene, V gene, CDR3 protein, CDR3 DNA. A D gene is named only where the DNA matches it firmly. Part of the rows lack a size; the others show once, few, many or a class for expanded clones.

D gene: -
clone size: -
J gene: TRBJ2-1
V gene: TRBV9
CDR3 protein: CASSLDPSSYNEQFF
CDR3 DNA: TGTGCCAGCAGCCTTGACCCAAGCTCCTACAATGAGCAGTTCTTC

D gene: -
clone size: few
J gene: TRBJ2-5
V gene: TRBV11-3
CDR3 protein: CASSQGTGRVETQYF
CDR3 DNA: TGTGCCAGCAGCCAGGGCACAGGGCGCGTAGAGACCCAGTACTTC

D gene: -
clone size: medium-sized
J gene: TRBJ1-1
V gene: TRBV6-8
CDR3 protein: CAINSPGQMAFF
CDR3 DNA: TGTGCCATCAACAGCCCGGGCCAGATGGCTTTCTTT

D gene: TRBD1
clone size: -
J gene: TRBJ2-1
V gene: TRBV9
CDR3 protein: CASSLGTGSNNEQFF
CDR3 DNA: TGTGCCAGCAGTTTGGGGACAGGGTCTAACAATGAGCAGTTCTTC

D gene: -
clone size: -
J gene: TRBJ2-2
V gene: TRBV9
CDR3 protein: CASSVNHRDTYTGELFF
CDR3 DNA: TGTGCCAGCAGCGTAAACCACCGGGACACCTACACCGGGGAGCTGTTTTTT

D gene: -
clone size: -
J gene: TRBJ1-5
V gene: TRBV11-3
CDR3 protein: CASSLGQQGDQPQHF
CDR3 DNA: TGTGCCAGCAGCTTAGGCCAGCAAGGGGATCAGCCCCAGCATTTT

D gene: TRBD1
clone size: few
J gene: TRBJ1-3
V gene: TRBV28
CDR3 protein: CASQGGGGQFGNTIYF
CDR3 DNA: TGTGCCAGCCAGGGGGGTGGGGGACAGTTTGGAAACACCATATATTTT

D gene: -
clone size: few
J gene: TRBJ2-1
V gene: TRBV6-7
CDR3 protein: CASSSVFNEQFF
CDR3 DNA: TGTGCCAGCAGTTCGGTGTTCAATGAGCAGTTCTTC

D gene: -
clone size: -
J gene: TRBJ1-5
V gene: TRBV11-3
CDR3 protein: CASSLGTGKQPQHF
CDR3 DNA: TGTGCCAGCAGCTTAGGTACAGGGAAACAGCCCCAGCATTTT

D gene: TRBD1
clone size: few
J gene: TRBJ2-4
V gene: TRBV11-3
CDR3 protein: CASSPRDRVGNIQYF
CDR3 DNA: TGTGCCAGCAGCCCCCGGGACAGGGTTGGGAACATTCAGTACTTC

D gene: -
clone size: few
J gene: TRBJ1-6
V gene: TRBV6-8
CDR3 protein: CASSHQGRNSPLHF
CDR3 DNA: TGTGCCAGCAGCCATCAGGGAAGAAATTCACCCCTCCACTTT

D gene: TRBD2
clone size: once
J gene: TRBJ2-1
V gene: TRBV28
CDR3 protein: CASSRYSGLNEQFF
CDR3 DNA: TGTGCCAGCAGTCGTTATAGCGGGCTCAATGAGCAGTTCTTC

D gene: -
clone size: few
J gene: TRBJ2-7
V gene: TRBV28
CDR3 protein: CASSLEVGDHEQYF
CDR3 DNA: TGTGCCAGCAGTTTAGAGGTGGGGGACCACGAGCAGTACTTC

D gene: TRBD2
clone size: few
J gene: TRBJ2-3
V gene: TRBV11-3
CDR3 protein: CASSLVASGRADTQYF
CDR3 DNA: TGTGCCAGCAGCTTGGTGGCTAGCGGGAGGGCAGATACGCAGTATTTT

D gene: -
clone size: medium-sized
J gene: TRBJ1-1
V gene: TRBV9
CDR3 protein: CASSVVSNTEAFF
CDR3 DNA: TGTGCCAGCAGCGTAGTGAGCAACACTGAAGCTTTCTTT

D gene: -
clone size: -
J gene: TRBJ2-1
V gene: TRBV5-1
CDR3 protein: CASSSQGPSYNEQFF
CDR3 DNA: TGCGCCAGCAGCTCACAGGGACCATCCTACAATGAGCAGTTCTTC

D gene: TRBD1
clone size: hyperexpanded
J gene: TRBJ1-1
V gene: TRBV28
CDR3 protein: CASSPPDRGAFF
CDR3 DNA: TGTGCCAGCAGTCCCCCTGACAGGGGAGCTTTCTTT

D gene: -
clone size: -
J gene: TRBJ1-1
V gene: TRBV19
CDR3 protein: CASSIEGRDNRYTEAFF
CDR3 DNA: TGTGCCAGTAGTATAGAAGGCAGAGATAACCGTTACACTGAAGCTTTCTTT

D gene: TRBD2
clone size: -
J gene: TRBJ2-5
V gene: TRBV12-5
CDR3 protein: CASGSGRETQYF
CDR3 DNA: TGTGCTAGTGGTAGCGGGAGAGAGACCCAGTACTTC

D gene: -
clone size: -
J gene: TRBJ1-2
V gene: TRBV29-1
CDR3 protein: CSVDLLGRSNYGYTF
CDR3 DNA: TGCAGCGTTGACCTCCTCGGACGGTCTAACTATGGCTACACCTTC

D gene: -
clone size: medium-sized
J gene: TRBJ1-2
V gene: TRBV9
CDR3 protein: CASSVTYGFNYGYTF
CDR3 DNA: TGTGCCAGCAGCGTAACGTACGGGTTTAACTATGGCTACACCTTC

D gene: -
clone size: -
J gene: TRBJ1-2
V gene: TRBV9
CDR3 protein: CASSAPLRGGYTF
CDR3 DNA: TGTGCCAGCAGCGCCCCCCTCAGGGGCGGCTACACCTTC

D gene: TRBD2
clone size: -
J gene: TRBJ2-3
V gene: TRBV18
CDR3 protein: CASSRQLSGGTHTDTQYF
CDR3 DNA: TGTGCCAGCTCCCGCCAGCTCAGCGGGGGGACTCACACAGATACGCAGTATTTT

D gene: -
clone size: once
J gene: TRBJ1-5
V gene: TRBV18
CDR3 protein: CASSPGSGPNQPQHF
CDR3 DNA: TGTGCCAGCTCACCAGGGTCCGGGCCTAATCAGCCCCAGCATTTT

D gene: -
clone size: medium-sized
J gene: TRBJ1-3
V gene: TRBV6-8
CDR3 protein: CASSYSRTEPGNTIYF
CDR3 DNA: TGTGCCAGCAGTTACTCGAGGACAGAGCCCGGAAACACCATATATTTT

D gene: -
clone size: large
J gene: TRBJ2-5
V gene: TRBV18
CDR3 protein: CASSPAGETQYF
CDR3 DNA: TGTGCCAGCTCACCCGCTGGAGAGACCCAGTACTTC

D gene: -
clone size: once
J gene: TRBJ2-6
V gene: TRBV19
CDR3 protein: CASSLWSASGANVLTF
CDR3 DNA: TGTGCCAGTAGCCTATGGTCTGCTTCTGGGGCCAACGTCCTGACTTTC

D gene: -
clone size: -
J gene: TRBJ1-3
V gene: TRBV9
CDR3 protein: CASSPTTSGNTIYF
CDR3 DNA: TGTGCCAGCAGCCCCACTACCTCTGGAAACACCATATATTTT

D gene: -
clone size: -
J gene: TRBJ1-2
V gene: TRBV28
CDR3 protein: CASSFRNYGYTF
CDR3 DNA: TGTGCCAGCAGTTTCCGTAACTATGGCTACACCTTC

D gene: TRBD1
clone size: -
J gene: TRBJ2-5
V gene: TRBV29-1
CDR3 protein: CSVERPGTGEETQYF
CDR3 DNA: TGCAGCGTTGAAAGACCCGGGACAGGAGAGGAGACCCAGTACTTC

D gene: -
clone size: -
J gene: TRBJ1-2
V gene: TRBV9
CDR3 protein: CASSVQNYGYTF
CDR3 DNA: TGTGCCAGCAGCGTACAGAACTATGGCTACACCTTC

D gene: TRBD2
clone size: -
J gene: TRBJ2-3
V gene: TRBV10-1
CDR3 protein: CASGTSSGRELDTQYF
CDR3 DNA: TGCGCCAGCGGAACCTCTAGCGGGAGGGAGTTGGATACGCAGTATTTT

D gene: TRBD2
clone size: -
J gene: TRBJ2-2
V gene: TRBV11-3
CDR3 protein: CASSQTSGVLGTGELFF
CDR3 DNA: TGTGCCAGCAGCCAGACTAGCGGGGTCCTAGGGACCGGGGAGCTGTTTTTT

D gene: TRBD2
clone size: -
J gene: TRBJ2-3
V gene: TRBV6-8
CDR3 protein: CASSAGLAGGEDTQYF
CDR3 DNA: TGTGCCAGCAGTGCCGGACTAGCGGGGGGAGAAGATACGCAGTATTTT

D gene: -
clone size: -
J gene: TRBJ2-1
V gene: TRBV5-1
CDR3 protein: CASSLDDGLSYNEQFF
CDR3 DNA: TGCGCCAGCAGCTTGGATGACGGCCTCTCCTACAATGAGCAGTTCTTC

D gene: -
clone size: few
J gene: TRBJ1-3
V gene: TRBV30
CDR3 protein: CAWGVLLSGNTIYF
CDR3 DNA: TGTGCCTGGGGGGTTCTTCTCTCTGGAAACACCATATATTTT

D gene: TRBD2
clone size: -
J gene: TRBJ2-3
V gene: TRBV28
CDR3 protein: CASSLTGTSRDTQYF
CDR3 DNA: TGTGCCAGCAGTTTAACCGGGACTAGCAGAGATACGCAGTATTTT

D gene: -
clone size: medium-sized
J gene: TRBJ1-2
V gene: TRBV6-8
CDR3 protein: CASTKNSGRGSGGYTF
CDR3 DNA: TGTGCCAGCACTAAAAACTCGGGACGGGGGTCGGGCGGCTACACCTTC

D gene: TRBD2
clone size: -
J gene: TRBJ2-7
V gene: TRBV15
CDR3 protein: CATSTLAGAQEQYF
CDR3 DNA: TGTGCCACCAGCACACTAGCGGGAGCTCAGGAGCAGTACTTC

D gene: -
clone size: -
J gene: TRBJ2-7
V gene: TRBV5-1
CDR3 protein: CASSLEPQPHEQYF
CDR3 DNA: TGCGCCAGCAGCTTGGAACCCCAGCCCCACGAGCAGTACTTC

D gene: TRBD1
clone size: -
J gene: TRBJ2-7
V gene: TRBV19
CDR3 protein: CASSSGQGVGEQYF
CDR3 DNA: TGTGCCAGTAGCTCTGGCCAGGGGGTGGGCGAGCAGTACTTC

D gene: -
clone size: medium-sized
J gene: TRBJ2-1
V gene: TRBV11-3
CDR3 protein: CASSFLSGINNEQFF
CDR3 DNA: TGTGCCAGCAGCTTCCTGAGCGGAATTAACAATGAGCAGTTCTTC

D gene: -
clone size: few
J gene: TRBJ2-2
V gene: TRBV9
CDR3 protein: CASTSMMDGTGELFF
CDR3 DNA: TGTGCCAGCACCTCAATGATGGACGGCACCGGGGAGCTGTTTTTT

D gene: -
clone size: once
J gene: TRBJ1-2
V gene: TRBV19
CDR3 protein: CASSIDRTSNYGYTF
CDR3 DNA: TGTGCCAGTAGTATAGATCGAACCTCTAACTATGGCTACACCTTC

D gene: -
clone size: few
J gene: TRBJ2-7
V gene: TRBV14
CDR3 protein: CASSNEPGRKYEQYF
CDR3 DNA: TGTGCCAGCAGCAACGAGCCGGGCAGGAAATACGAGCAGTACTTC

D gene: -
clone size: -
J gene: TRBJ2-3
V gene: TRBV11-3
CDR3 protein: CASSPRQGGDTDTQYF
CDR3 DNA: TGTGCCAGCAGCCCTCGACAGGGAGGGGACACAGATACGCAGTATTTT

D gene: -
clone size: few
J gene: TRBJ2-7
V gene: TRBV6-8
CDR3 protein: CASSSSTYEQYF
CDR3 DNA: TGTGCCAGCAGTTCTAGCACCTACGAGCAGTACTTC

D gene: -
clone size: medium-sized
J gene: TRBJ2-2
V gene: TRBV11-3
CDR3 protein: CASSGESLRRELFF
CDR3 DNA: TGTGCCAGCAGCGGGGAGAGCTTACGCCGGGAGCTGTTTTTT

D gene: -
clone size: -
J gene: TRBJ1-2
V gene: TRBV15
CDR3 protein: CATQFGAATRADLCDYTF
CDR3 DNA: TGTGCCACTCAATTTGGGGCAGCCACGCGGGCCGACCTATGTGACTACACCTTC

D gene: TRBD2
clone size: -
J gene: TRBJ2-1
V gene: TRBV25-1
CDR3 protein: CASSESGGGRNEQFF
CDR3 DNA: TGTGCCAGCAGTGAATCGGGGGGAGGGCGGAATGAGCAGTTCTTC

D gene: TRBD2
clone size: -
J gene: TRBJ2-1
V gene: TRBV6-8
CDR3 protein: CASSLRGGHNEQFF
CDR3 DNA: TGTGCCAGCAGTCTTCGGGGGGGCCACAATGAGCAGTTCTTC

D gene: TRBD1
clone size: -
J gene: TRBJ1-1
V gene: TRBV19
CDR3 protein: CASSNPGQGGTEAFF
CDR3 DNA: TGTGCCAGTAGTAATCCGGGACAGGGGGGCACTGAAGCTTTCTTT

D gene: TRBD2
clone size: -
J gene: TRBJ2-7
V gene: TRBV19
CDR3 protein: CASSIDVLAPGYEQYF
CDR3 DNA: TGTGCCAGTAGTATAGATGTACTAGCGCCCGGCTACGAGCAGTACTTC

D gene: -
clone size: few
J gene: TRBJ2-1
V gene: TRBV6-8
CDR3 protein: CASKSPEVNNEQFF
CDR3 DNA: TGTGCCAGCAAATCCCCCGAGGTTAACAATGAGCAGTTCTTC